This T cell receptor beta chain appears in the sequencing data of a study of cytomegalovirus exposure and HLA in healthy donors (dated by TCRdb to 2016 to 2017). Describing the broader study: An earlier analysis of several hundred of the donors reported 276 Gb of sequence data and 117 million unique TCR beta sequences from 150 million to 200 million T cells. About 320 gigabases of sequencing data and approximately 80 million unique TCR sequences were included in an early release covering about 620 HLA-typed donors. The genetic ancestry cluster associated with self-reported Caucasian donors included around 76% of the roughly 400 genotyped donors. The study was designed to test whether signatures of past pathogen exposure could be identified by cataloging public T cell receptors. The study used immunosequencing to profile the T cell repertoires of hundreds of subjects and linked those repertoires to cytomegalovirus serostatus. Besides the first cohort of approximately 670 subjects, a separate validation cohort made up of roughly 120 different subjects was used. The study combined high-throughput TCR immunosequencing, statistical association of individual TCRs with disease status, and machine learning to predict cytomegalovirus infection status. A later analysis re-examined previously published TCR beta repertoires from roughly 650 donors and added high-resolution HLA genotyping to investigate patterns of TCR occurrence. In the later analysis, no new phenotypic data were used to find candidate immune exposures; instead, reliance was placed on TCR beta sequences and their occurrence across donors. An earlier analysis of a few hundred of the donors applied high-throughput TCR beta sequencing to assess whether each TCR beta V gene segment acted as functional or pseudogenic. Donor age, sex, ethnicity and CMV serostatus were collected together with the repertoire data. In a later genetic analysis, genome-wide SNP genotypes for about 65% of the roughly 670 donors were used, and that subset was treated as a discovery cohort. All discovery cohort repertoires had been generated using a single sequencing platform. Both class I and class II loci were covered by HLA typing, at four-digit resolution. The number of typed donors differed by locus: roughly 629-640 for A, B, C, DRB1 and DQB1; approximately 540 for DQA1; over 600 for DPA1; and about 470 for DPB1. Roughly five DR-DQ haplotypes were handled as single units for association and clustering because linkage in the cohort was strong. Across approximately 420 genotyped donors of the cohort, an average of roughly 250,000 unique TCR beta nucleotide sequences per donor were sequenced, and 15% to 20% of those sequences were non-productive. Overall study results and their limits: In a later analysis, the rate of TCR association differed among HLA loci, with DRB1 alleles having the most associated TCRs and HLA-C alleles having the fewest. In both the original and validation cohorts, the classifier was reported to diagnose cytomegalovirus status with high specificity and sensitivity. According to a later analysis, most CMV-associated TCR beta chains appeared to be HLA-restricted, and the HLA associations seemed to be driven largely by CMV exposure. In a later genetic analysis, fewer N-insertions in productive TCRs were reported among donors in an Asian-associated ancestry cluster than the roughly 700-donor mean. In this cohort, only TCR beta chains were sequenced, and detectable features were limited by the absence of alpha or paired-chain data. In vitro tests confirmed that a few of the cytomegalovirus-associated TCR beta chains recognize cytomegalovirus antigens. Strong co-occurrence of HLA alleles, especially DR and DQ, made assigning TCR associations to individual alleles difficult. According to the authors, the approach could potentially be generalized to other disease states and immunological phenotypes. In a later analysis, several top co-occurrence clusters were reported to appear linked to parvovirus B19, influenza, CMV and Epstein-Barr virus. The study gave a list of 150 to 200 TCR beta chains associated with cytomegalovirus. A cluster of highly shared sequence variants was judged likely to represent a technical artifact of the sequencing pipeline. Presence/absence analyses assumed roughly uniform sequencing depth across donors, an assumption that may not hold. In a later analysis, HLA-associated TCR beta chains showed more clonal expansion and lower generation probabilities than non-associated chains that were equally common. A further reported finding was that TCR beta sequences accurately predicted the HLA-A and HLA-B alleles for most subjects in the first cohort. V-gene and J-gene trimming of TCR beta chains was associated with a missense DCLRE1C variant in a later genetic analysis, and the association was replicated in an independent cohort. HLA typing was unavailable for some donors at each locus, so association tests used only the typed subset. Because counts were too low, seventeen rarely observed V segments, including chromosome 9 orphons, were excluded from the earlier analysis of several hundred of the donors. The 87-base-pair reads could not distinguish some IMGT-functional V segments, including TRBV6-2 and TRBV6-3, so those segments were excluded. For the cohort, immune exposure information was limited to CMV serostatus. Most TCR sequences were seen in very few donors, while some public TCRs were found in many individuals. In an earlier analysis of around 600 of the donors, most TCR beta V segments appeared in productive rearrangements about 87% or about 30% of the time, broadly matching IMGT annotations. At a false discovery rate of 0.05, a later analysis linked roughly 17,000 TCR beta sequences to specific HLA alleles. Linkage disequilibrium might explain the correlated functional status among segregating V segments, but an unknown experimental factor could not be excluded.

The cohort was made up of approximately 670 healthy bone marrow donors. All cohort members were sampled while nominally healthy, although unrecorded immune exposures were likely present. The donor was CMV seropositive and belonged to the group of 250 to 350 seropositive cohort members. A peripheral blood sample was provided by each donor, and peripheral blood mononuclear cells were used for TCR beta sequencing. Genomic DNA was extracted from the blood cell samples with the Qiagen DNeasy Blood Extraction Kit. The germline V gene encodes CDR1 MDHEN and CDR2 SYDVKM. Here V drops 2 bases and J drops 3 bases, and the junction holds 7 bases not matched to any gene. There are 16 amino acids in the CDR3, from cysteine to phenylalanine inclusive. Of the read, only the CDR3 DNA is kept; its 48 bases are in frame from base 1. Receptor amplification or capture employed the immunoSEQ multiplex PCR assay. A mixture of 60 forward primers for TCR Vbeta segments and 13 reverse primers for TCR Jbeta segments was used in the multiplex PCR. A multiplex PCR assay on genomic DNA amplified the CDR3 region of rearranged TCR beta genes. Amplified TCR beta libraries were sequenced as 87-base-pair reads on the Illumina HiSeq System. On the study's bioinformatics: A later analysis tallied around 87 million unique TCR beta chains across the 700 or so repertoires, and about 12 million of those chains were shared by two or more donors. To remove PCR and sequencing errors, raw reads were error-corrected and collapsed into unique sequences using a nearest-neighbor algorithm that merged closely related sequences. V, D and J gene segments were assigned by aligning CDR3 sequences to IMGT reference sequences. For a sequence to be retained, a match of at least six nucleotides was required to both a V gene segment and a J gene segment. Rearrangements were classified as productive when the CDR3 lacked stop codons and remained in frame with V and J, and all other rearrangements were classified as non-productive. CDR3 was defined by IMGT convention, running from the second conserved V-encoded cysteine to the conserved J-encoded phenylalanine. In an earlier analysis of around 570 of the donors, sequences lacking an unambiguous match to a single V gene segment were excluded. In an earlier analysis of approximately 550 of the donors, V segments were called functional above 56.7% productive rearrangements and were called segregating when the between-donor standard deviation exceeded 5%. To diagnose cytomegalovirus status from the catalog of TCR beta chain sequences, a statistical classification framework was built. In a later analysis, TCR nucleotide sequences were compared against IMGT/GENE-DB human TR gene sequences so that V and J genes could be assigned. Using the TCRdist pipeline, a later analysis assigned CDR3 sequences along with most-parsimonious VDJ recombination scenarios. In a later analysis, each TCR beta chain was defined by its CDR3 amino acid sequence together with its V-gene family, and reads lacking a unique V-gene family were excluded. To address suspected cross-contamination and a sequencing artifact, a later analysis removed roughly 640 highly shared, low-generation-probability nucleotide sequences. In a later analysis, a clonal expansion index for each public chain was calculated from normalized within-repertoire ranks of inferred template counts. In a later analysis, generation probabilities were computed with a VDJ recombination model fitted to out-of-frame rearrangements, and the resulting probabilities were checked against IGoR. In a later analysis, hypergeometric tests were used to score TCR-TCR, TCR-HLA and TCR-CMV co-occurrence, with a repertoire-size bias correction applied to TCR pairs. In a later analysis, false discovery rates were estimated by permuting HLA or CMV assignments 20 times. In a later analysis, co-occurring TCRs were grouped using DBSCAN, and TCRdist sequence similarity was added for clustering within HLA-allele-positive subsets. Co-occurrence clustering excluded repertoires with fewer than 30,000 or more than 120,000 public chains, plus five with anomalous nucleotide sharing. Imported from immuneACCESS, the table was reduced by TCRdb to in-frame sequences with V and J called. These copies leave out some clones; in studies compared against another copy, an unresolved V gene accounts for under half, and the cause of the remainder is not known. For V, J and clone size, that table is used; D and trimming come from the DNA. The sample table contains 110,000 to 150,000 clones; only one count was recorded for about 71% of them. Together, the top ten hold under 2.5% of the sample.

As for this clone: Its binding antigen is unknown. The input lacks base qualities; no much larger clone sits a single base away.

The sample taken for sequencing was PBMCs. The origin of this receptor is a woman aged 55-69 years in good health and CMV-seropositive. The rearrangement combines TRBV28 with TRBJ1-2; TRBD1 matches 9 bases in the middle. For the CDR3, the sequence is CASSLTHRGQDYGYTF. The DNA sequence reads TGTGCCAGCAGTTTAACCCACAGGGGGCAGGACTATGGCTACACCTTC.